This T cell receptor (beta chain) stems from a study of T cells in Graves' hyperthyroidism and ophthalmopathy. In its sample, this clonotype was seen many times. Its antigen is as yet unknown. Stable hyperthyroidism: no ophthalmopathy progression over 18 months of follow-up. Clinical symptoms, serum thyroxine, TRAb, thyroid ultrasound and orbital computed tomography established diagnosis. The study, taken as a whole, reports: Patients with ophthalmopathy were separated from those with stable hyperthyroidism by a 13 V-J model. Model-based prediction identified ophthalmopathy a median roughly six months prior to its onset.

CDR1 is SNHLY, CDR2 FYNNEI, per germline. The V and J ends lost 7 bases and 3 bases respectively, with 18 bases between them. This CDR3 region has 15 residues. What was amplified from RNA transcripts were TCR beta CDR3 regions. An initial round of RT-PCR targeting the TCR CDR3 relied on the HTBI primer set. TCRdb analysed the multiplex PCR reads with MiXCR anew, one entry per CDR3 protein. The table includes about 420,000 distinct CDR3 sequences, around 16% detected once. This clonotype was obtained from a young woman with Graves' hyperthyroidism. The material sequenced was blood. The chain joins TRBV2 to TRBJ2-5; TRBD2 might be the D (7 bases). CDR3 amino acids: CASNEGGYLEETQYF. CDR3 DNA sequence: TGTGCCAGCAACGAGGGGGGGTATTTAGAAGAGACCCAGTACTTC.